The 2 T cell receptor beta chains below come from one sample, sequenced in a study of T cells in Graves' hyperthyroidism and ophthalmopathy. It was RNA transcripts that yielded the amplified TCR beta CDR3 regions. The TCR CDR3 first-round RT-PCR relied on the HTBI primer set. TCRdb re-called the multiplex PCR reads through MiXCR, storing one row per CDR3 protein. The table records some 580,000 distinct CDR3 sequences, roughly a sixth of them present only once. The sample taken for sequencing was blood. These receptors all stem from a woman between 40 and 55 years old with Graves' ophthalmopathy.

The CDR3 DNA reads TGTGCCACCAGTGATCCGGGGTTGGATACGCAGTATTTT. It yields the protein CATSDPGLDTQYF. The genes are TRBV24-1 and TRBJ2-3; TRBD2 might be the D (5 bases). CDR1 is KGHDR and CDR2 is SFDVKD in the germline V gene. The CDR3 has 13 residues. V was pared by 3 bases and J by 6 bases, with 9 bases between.

V usage is TRBV4-1 and J usage is TRBJ2-3; TRBD2 aligns across 11 bases. Germline loops: CDR1 MGHRA, CDR2 YSYEKL. Germline trimming cut 4 bases from V and 2 bases from J; bases unmatched to any gene: 8. The CDR3 sequence is 17 residues long. The CDR3 DNA sequence: TGCGCCAGCAGCCCACAGACTAGCGGGGAAGCCACAGATACGCAGTATTTT. This encodes CASSPQTSGEATDTQYF.